This is a list of T cell receptor beta chains from one sample in a study of T-cell memory formation after mild COVID-19. TCRdb itself ran the 5' RACE reads through MiXCR, one entry per CDR3 protein. Of approximately 45,000 distinct CDR3 sequences in the sample, about 6.3% are singletons; the top ten hold approximately 0.74%. Sequencing input: PBMCs or a T cell subset sorted from them (not recorded which). The receptor set was obtained from an adult who had mild COVID-19 (a few samples of this study predate the infection). Cell type and time point are not known. CDR3s include the opening cysteine and the closing phenylalanine or tryptophan. A D gene is named only where the DNA matches it firmly. Clone sizes are given selectively: once, few, many, or a class where the clone is expanded.

d_call,j_call,v_call,clone_size,cdr3_nt,cdr3_aa
TRBD1,TRBJ1-5,TRBV11-2,few,TGTGCCAGCCCGACTTCAGGGGGCCTTGATCAGCCCCAGCATTTT,CASPTSGGLDQPQHF
.,TRBJ2-7,TRBV5-4,many,TGTGCCAGCAGCACCGACCTCCAGGAGAGCGAGCAGTACTTC,CASSTDLQESEQYF
TRBD2,TRBJ2-5,TRBV4-2,.,TGTGCCAGCAGCCAAGGGGAGGGAGGAGAGACCCAGTACTTC,CASSQGEGGETQYF
.,TRBJ2-2,TRBV7-3,many,TGTGCCAGCAGCTTAAGGCCAGCTTTCACCGGGGAGCTGTTTTTT,CASSLRPAFTGELFF
TRBD2,TRBJ2-5,TRBV7-2,many,TGTGCCAGCAGCGCCGGACTAGCGGGAGTAGAGACCCAGTACTTC,CASSAGLAGVETQYF
.,TRBJ1-3,TRBV12-3/TRBV12-4,few,TGTGCCAGCAGTCGTCAGGGAAGGTTCTCTGGAAACACCATATATTTT,CASSRQGRFSGNTIYF
TRBD2,TRBJ2-2,TRBV4-2,many,TGTGCCAGCAGCCGATCCGGGACTAGTAACACCGGGGAGCTGTTTTTT,CASSRSGTSNTGELFF
.,TRBJ2-7,TRBV10-3,few,TGTGCCATCAGTGAGTCGTTCCTCGAGCAGTACTTC,CAISESFLEQYF
.,TRBJ2-3,TRBV20-1,many,TGCAGTGCTAGAGATACTCTAGCGAGCACAGATACGCAGTATTTT,CSARDTLASTDTQYF
TRBD1,TRBJ1-2,TRBV7-2,few,TGTGCCAGCAGCTTACAGGGGGCGGGCGGCTACACCTTC,CASSLQGAGGYTF
TRBD1,TRBJ1-2,TRBV10-3,.,TGTGCCATCAGTCCTATACAGGGGCCCGATGGCTACACCTTC,CAISPIQGPDGYTF
.,TRBJ2-1,TRBV12-3/TRBV12-4,.,TGTGCCAGCAGTTTAATGTTCGAAAATGAGCAGTTCTTC,CASSLMFENEQFF
.,TRBJ1-1,TRBV12-3/TRBV12-4,.,TGTGCCAGCAGTTTTCGGGGTCGTCGCACTGAAGCTTTCTTT,CASSFRGRRTEAFF
.,TRBJ2-1,TRBV7-8,many,TGTGCCAGCAGCTTTGGAAGGATCCCCTACAATGAGCAGTTCTTC,CASSFGRIPYNEQFF
.,TRBJ2-5,TRBV7-6,few,TGTGCCAGCAGCTTAGAGGCGGGGGACAGACAGACCCAGTACTTC,CASSLEAGDRQTQYF
TRBD1,TRBJ2-5,TRBV5-5,many,TGTGCCAGCAGCTGGGACAGGCAAGAGACCCAGTACTTC,CASSWDRQETQYF
.,TRBJ1-1,TRBV12-3/TRBV12-4,.,TGTGCCAGCAGTTTCGAGGTTCGGGGGGTTGAAGCTTTCTTT,CASSFEVRGVEAFF
.,TRBJ2-1,TRBV18,few,TGTGCCAGCTCACCAGATACTCGCACTATTAATGAGCAGTTCTTC,CASSPDTRTINEQFF
.,TRBJ1-2,TRBV12-3/TRBV12-4,few,TGTGCCAGCAGTTCCTGGGACGCTAACTATGGCTACACCTTC,CASSSWDANYGYTF
.,TRBJ2-2,TRBV14,many,TGTGCCAGCAGCCCCCTTGGGGGGTACACCGGGGAGCTGTTTTTT,CASSPLGGYTGELFF
.,TRBJ1-5,TRBV2,few,TGTGCCAGCAGTGATGTTGGGTCACTGGGTCAGCCCCAGCATTTT,CASSDVGSLGQPQHF
TRBD2,TRBJ2-3,TRBV5-1,many,TGCGCCAGCAGCCCCGGCGGGGGAGGAAGCACAGATACGCAGTATTTT,CASSPGGGGSTDTQYF
TRBD1,TRBJ2-7,TRBV27,.,TGTGCCAGCAGTTTTAGGTCCCCCAGGGGGCGATCCTACGAGCAGTACTTC,CASSFRSPRGRSYEQYF
.,TRBJ1-3,TRBV7-8,many,TGTGCCAGCAGCTTAGGAGAGGGAAACACCATATATTTT,CASSLGEGNTIYF
TRBD1,TRBJ1-4,TRBV7-9,.,TGTGCCAGCAGCGTTCCGGGACAGGGGAATGAAAAACTGTTTTTT,CASSVPGQGNEKLFF
TRBD2,TRBJ2-5,TRBV7-2,few,TGTGCCAGCAGCTTACGGGCTAGCGGGGGACAAGAGACCCAGTACTTC,CASSLRASGGQETQYF